This T cell receptor (beta chain) emerged from a study of T cell responses to AZD1222 COVID-19 vaccine. Study observations and caveats: Per reports, nearly half of all spike-specific TCRs target regions that are unmutated in variants. Across the whole spike, CD4 TCRs peaked at regions 160-218 and 743-854. The donor group comprised mostly white British people and more females; the analysis possibly underestimated clonal diversity. At baseline, seropositivity was found in only 5 to 7 AZD1222 recipients.

From germline, CDR1 is KGHSH and CDR2 LQKENI. Trimming pared 0 bases from V and 5 bases from J, leaving 14 bases between. The CDR3 is 16 residues long. A note on this clone: Its target is unknown.

The table came from immunoSEQ multiplex PCR; TCRdb's copy has only in-frame clones and leaves some out. The table has 120,000 to 150,000 clones, around 90% seen once; the top ten hold roughly 1.8%. The source was peripheral blood, collected 28 days after the second AZD1222 dose. The chain links TRBV18 to TRBJ2-1; D is ambiguous. The TCR comes from an adult who received the AZD1222 COVID-19 vaccine. The CDR3 loop is CASSPPMRPPDNEQFF. CDR3 DNA: TGTGCCAGCTCACCACCTATGAGGCCCCCGGACAATGAGCAGTTCTTC.